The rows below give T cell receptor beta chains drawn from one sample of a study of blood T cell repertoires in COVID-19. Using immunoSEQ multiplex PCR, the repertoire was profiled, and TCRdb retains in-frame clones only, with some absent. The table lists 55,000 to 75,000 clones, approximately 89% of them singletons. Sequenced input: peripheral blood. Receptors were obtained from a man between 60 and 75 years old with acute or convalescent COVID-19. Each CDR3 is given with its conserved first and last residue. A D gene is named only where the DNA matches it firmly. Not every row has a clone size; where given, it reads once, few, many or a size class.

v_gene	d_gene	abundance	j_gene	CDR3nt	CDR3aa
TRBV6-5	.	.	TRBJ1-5	TGTGCCACCGATTTGGGGGGGGGCGAGCAGCCCCAGCATTTT	CATDLGGGEQPQHF
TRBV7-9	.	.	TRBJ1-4	TGTGCCAGCAGACCCTGGACAGATGAAAAACTGTTTTTT	CASRPWTDEKLFF
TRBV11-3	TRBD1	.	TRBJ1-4	TGTGCCAGCAGCCGGGACAGGAATGAAAAACTGTTTTTT	CASSRDRNEKLFF
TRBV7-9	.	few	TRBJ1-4	TGTGCCAGCAGCTTAGGGGGGCTGGATGAAAAACTGTTTTTT	CASSLGGLDEKLFF
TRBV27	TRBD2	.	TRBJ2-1	TGTGCCAGCAGTTTAATCCGCGGGGGGTTTTACAATGAGCAGTTCTTC	CASSLIRGGFYNEQFF
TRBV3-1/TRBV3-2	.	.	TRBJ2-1	TGTGCCAGCAGCCAAGGCCCGAGGAACAATGAGCAGTTCTTC	CASSQGPRNNEQFF
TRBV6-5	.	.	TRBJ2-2	TGTGCCAGCCAAAAGGGGGCCGGGGAGCTGTTTTTT	CASQKGAGELFF
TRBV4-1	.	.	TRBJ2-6	TGCGCCAGCAGCCAAGTCACAGATACTTTGGGGGCCAACGTCCTGACTTTC	CASSQVTDTLGANVLTF
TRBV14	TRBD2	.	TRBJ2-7	TGTGCCAGCAGCCAAGAGGGTGAGCGGGGCGAGCAGTACTTC	CASSQEGERGEQYF
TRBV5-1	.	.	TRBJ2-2	TGCGCCAGCAGCTTGGCCAGTGGCGGGGAGCTGTTTTTT	CASSLASGGELFF
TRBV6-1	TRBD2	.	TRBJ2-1	TGTGCCAGCAGTGGCAGGACTAGCGGGGGTGCGGCGTCCTACAATGAGCAGTTCTTC	CASSGRTSGGAASYNEQFF
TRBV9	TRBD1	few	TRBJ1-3	TGTGCCAGCAGCGTAGGGGGACGAGACAGGGTCTCTGGAAACACCATATATTTT	CASSVGGRDRVSGNTIYF
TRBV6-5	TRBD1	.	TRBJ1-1	TGTGCCAGCAGTTCTTCTCCGGGACAGACAGAAGCTTTCTTT	CASSSSPGQTEAFF
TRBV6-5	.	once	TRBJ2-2	TGTGCCAGCAGTTACCTCGTCACCGGGGAGCTGTTTTTT	CASSYLVTGELFF
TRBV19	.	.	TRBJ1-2	TGTGCCAGTAGTATAGTCCCCGGCGCGGGGAACTATGGCTACACCTTC	CASSIVPGAGNYGYTF
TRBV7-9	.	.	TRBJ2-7	TGTGCCAGCAGCTTAGCGAGGAGCTCCTACGAGCAGTACTTC	CASSLARSSYEQYF
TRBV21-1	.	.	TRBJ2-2	TGTGCCAGCAGCAATACGTCAGGTTACACCGGGGAGCTGTTTTTT	CASSNTSGYTGELFF
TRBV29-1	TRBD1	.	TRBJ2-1	TGCAGCGTTGAATTACAGGGGAATGAGCAGTTCTTC	CSVELQGNEQFF
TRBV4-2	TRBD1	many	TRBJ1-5	TGTGCCAGCAGCCAACAACAGGGGGCCGGTCAGCCCCAGCATTTT	CASSQQQGAGQPQHF
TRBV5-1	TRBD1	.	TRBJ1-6	TGCGCCAGCAGCGCCTCCGACAGGGGGGGCTCACCCCTCCACTTT	CASSASDRGGSPLHF
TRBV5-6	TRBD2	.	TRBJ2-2	TGTGCCAGCAGCACGCCTAGCGGGAGGAACACCGGGGAGCTGTTTTTT	CASSTPSGRNTGELFF